The 6 T cell receptor beta chains in this list originate from one sample, sequenced in a study of cytomegalovirus exposure and HLA in healthy donors. Primers: 60 Vbeta forward and 13 Jbeta reverse. The method was immunoSEQ multiplex PCR; TCRdb's version includes in-frame clones alone and lacks a portion of them. This sample carries 80,000 to 100,000 clones, with about 3.4% going to the ten biggest clones. Sequencing was done on a sample of PBMCs. These receptors originate from a young woman in good health and CMV-seronegative.

The gene calls are TRBV19 and TRBJ1-1; 7 bases line up with TRBD1. CDR1 and CDR2 from the germline V gene are LNHDA and SQIVND (reference sequence). V was clipped by 5 bases and J by 6 bases; unmatched bases: 9. The length of the CDR3 is 14 residues. This CDR3 is CASSPDREGAEAFF. The CDR3 DNA reads as TGTGCCAGTAGTCCCGACAGGGAAGGAGCTGAAGCTTTCTTT. Using reference TRBV19 and TRBJ1-1 for the parts outside the CDR3, the full variable domain is DGGITQSPKYLFRKEGQNVTLSCEQNLNHDAMYWYRQDPGQGLRLIYYSQIVNDFQKGDIAEGYSVSREKKESFPLTVTSAQKNPTAFYLCASSPDREGAEAFFGQGTRLTVV.

This sequence joins TRBV5-1 and TRBJ2-7, with a tentative D call TRBD2 (5 bases). CDR3 length: 14 residues. Germline V CDR1 and CDR2: SGHRS, YFSETQ. V was shortened by 0 bases and J by 6 bases, with 13 bases between the two germline ends. The DNA of the CDR3 is TGCGCCAGCAGCTTGGACTCCCCTGGAGGCGAGCAGTACTTC. Translated, it gives CASSLDSPGGEQYF.

This chain joins TRBV7-9 and TRBJ2-3, with 8 bases that match TRBD2. With 2 bases clipped from V and 5 bases from J, the junction kept 9 bases outside the gene matches. The CDR3 is 16 amino acids. Germline V gene sequence: CDR1 SEHNR, CDR2 FQNEAQ (reference sequence). The CDR3 DNA reads as TGTGCCAGCAGCTTACGGGGGGGTGCGGGAGGAGATACGCAGTATTTT. This translates into CASSLRGGAGGDTQYF. Full variable domain (remainder filled in from reference TRBV7-9 and TRBJ2-3): DTGVSQNPRHKITKRGQNVTFRCDPISEHNRLYWYRQTLGQGPEFLTYFQNEAQLEKSRLLSDRFSAERPKGSFSTLEIQRTEQGDSAMYLCASSLRGGAGGDTQYFGPGTRLTVL.

V usage is TRBV19 and J usage is TRBJ2-7; D may be TRBD1 (5 bases). The germline V gene has CDR1 LNHDA and CDR2 SQIVND (reference sequence). V shed 5 bases and J shed 5 bases, with 13 bases lying between them. This CDR3 region has 13 residues. The CDR3 sequence is CASSSGYQNEQYF. CDR3 nucleotide sequence: TGTGCCAGTAGTTCAGGGTATCAGAACGAGCAGTACTTC.

The chain recombines TRBV19 with TRBJ2-3; the D gene is possibly TRBD2 (6 bases). Germline CDR1 LNHDA, CDR2 SQIVND (reference sequence). The CDR3 spans 18 residues. Trimming stripped 3 bases from V and 1 base from J, with 20 bases between. The CDR3 nucleotides are TGTGCCAGTAGTATTGGGATATATGGGGGGAGTGGCACAGATACGCAGTATTTT. As protein: CASSIGIYGGSGTDTQYF.

The chain employs TRBV2 and TRBJ1-1; 10 bases are a match to TRBD1. The V gene's germline CDR1 is SNHLY and CDR2 FYNNEI. The CDR3 runs to 14 residues. The J segment lost 4 bases and the V segment lost 3 bases, leaving 2 bases of the junction unmatched. The CDR3 nucleotides read TGTGCCAGCAGTGACGGACAGGGGGTCACTGAAGCTTTCTTT. Translating gives CASSDGQGVTEAFF.